Reported below is one TCR beta chain. The data are from a study of blood T cells in healthy people across ages. There are 18 residues in the CDR3. The junction had 11 bases not matched to a gene; V was cut back by 5 bases and J by 0 bases. From germline, CDR1 is SGHTA and CDR2 FQGNSA. For the second PCR, which ran for about 6 to 12 cycles, a sample-barcoded 5' primer and a J-beta primer mix were used. One entry per CDR3 protein results from TCRdb running MiXCR on the 5' RACE reads. The sample has around 990,000 distinct CDR3 sequences, roughly a quarter seen once; the top ten hold 0.65% to 0.75%. Separately, the same data were catalogued under a study of T cells of mothers and their children. From that study: A few healthy Caucasian mothers gave samples, and so did their six children. Inherited differences only slightly affect thymic shaping of TCR recombination output.

The source of this sequence is a girl aged 2-10 years in good health. This chain uses TRBV7-2 with TRBJ2-3; 10 bases are a match to TRBD2. Source material: blood. The CDR3 coding sequence is TGTGCCAGCAGCGCCCCAGCGGGGGGGCGGAGGAGCACAGATACGCAGTATTTT. As protein: CASSAPAGGRRSTDTQYF.